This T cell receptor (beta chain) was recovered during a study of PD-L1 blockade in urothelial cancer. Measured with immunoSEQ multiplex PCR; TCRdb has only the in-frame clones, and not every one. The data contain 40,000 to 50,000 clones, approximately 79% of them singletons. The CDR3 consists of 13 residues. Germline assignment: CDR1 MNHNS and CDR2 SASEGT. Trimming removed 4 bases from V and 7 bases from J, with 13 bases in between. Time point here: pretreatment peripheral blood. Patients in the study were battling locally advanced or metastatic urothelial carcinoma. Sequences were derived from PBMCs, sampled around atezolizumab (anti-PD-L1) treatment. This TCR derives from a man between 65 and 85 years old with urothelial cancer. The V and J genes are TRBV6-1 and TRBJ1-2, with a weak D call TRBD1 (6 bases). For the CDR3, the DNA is TGTGCCAGCAGTGGGGAGGGGGAGGGTGGCTACACCTTC. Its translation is CASSGEGEGGYTF.